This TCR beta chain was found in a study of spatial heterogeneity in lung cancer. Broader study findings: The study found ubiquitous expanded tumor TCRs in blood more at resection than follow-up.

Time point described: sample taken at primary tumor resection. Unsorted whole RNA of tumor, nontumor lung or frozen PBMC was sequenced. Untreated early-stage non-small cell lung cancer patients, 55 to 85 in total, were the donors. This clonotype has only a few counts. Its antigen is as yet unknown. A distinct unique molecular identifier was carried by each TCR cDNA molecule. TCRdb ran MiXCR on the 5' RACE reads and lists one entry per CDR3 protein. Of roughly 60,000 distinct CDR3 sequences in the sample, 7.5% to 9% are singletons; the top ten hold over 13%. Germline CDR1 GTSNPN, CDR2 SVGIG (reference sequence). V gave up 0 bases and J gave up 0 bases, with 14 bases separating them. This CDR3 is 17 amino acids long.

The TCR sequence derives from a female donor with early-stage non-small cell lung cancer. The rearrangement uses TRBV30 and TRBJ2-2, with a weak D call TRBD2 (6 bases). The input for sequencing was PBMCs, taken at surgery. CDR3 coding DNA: TGTGCCTGGAGTGTAGGTTTGGGGGGACCGAACACCGGGGAGCTGTTTTTT. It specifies CAWSVGLGGPNTGELFF.